This is a list of T cell receptor beta chains from one sample in a study of blood T cell repertoires in COVID-19. TCRdb's table, derived via immunoSEQ multiplex PCR, lists solely in-frame clones and lacks some. The table has roughly 24,000 clones, roughly 84% seen once. Sequenced sample: peripheral blood. These receptors came from a human donor in a cohort sampled during active COVID-19. Each CDR3 is given with its conserved first and last residue. Fields, in order: J gene, D gene, V gene, clone size, CDR3 protein, CDR3 DNA. The D gene is left open where the match is weak. The size entry is marked missing in some rows and otherwise reads once, few, many or a size class.

>TRBJ2-3|.|TRBV4-1|few
CASSRTGTDTQYF
TGCGCCAGCAGCCGAACGGGCACAGATACGCAGTATTTT
>TRBJ1-6|.|TRBV21-1|once
CASSKEKDRVSSYNSPLHF
TGTGCCAGCAGCAAAGAAAAGGACAGGGTGAGCTCCTATAATTCACCCCTCCACTTT
>TRBJ2-2|TRBD1|TRBV18|.
CASSPRGQENTGELFF
TGTGCCAGCTCACCAAGGGGACAGGAGAACACCGGGGAGCTGTTTTTT
>TRBJ2-3|TRBD2|TRBV4-2|.
CASSQRDYPTDTQYF
TGTGCCAGCAGCCAACGGGACTATCCCACAGATACGCAGTATTTT
>TRBJ1-5|.|TRBV7-8|.
CASSLVAGSPQHF
TGTGCCAGCAGCTTAGTGGCGGGGTCGCCCCAGCATTTT
>TRBJ2-3|TRBD1|TRBV14|.
CASSLTPGGDTQYF
TGTGCCAGCAGCCTTACCCCAGGGGGCGATACGCAGTATTTT
>TRBJ2-4|.|TRBV12-3/TRBV12-4|.
CASSSLLNIQYF
TGTGCCAGCAGTTCGCTACTAAACATTCAGTACTTC
>TRBJ2-7|.|TRBV6-5|.
CASSQDRTIYEQYF
TGTGCCAGCAGTCAGGACAGGACTATCTACGAGCAGTACTTC
>TRBJ1-4|.|TRBV19|.
CASSRRGGPEKLFF
TGTGCCAGTAGTAGACGGGGGGGGCCTGAAAAACTGTTTTTT
>TRBJ2-2|.|TRBV9|few
CASSVASGGNTGELFF
TGTGCCAGCAGCGTAGCGTCCGGGGGGAACACCGGGGAGCTGTTTTTT
>TRBJ2-5|TRBD2|TRBV6-2/TRBV6-3|.
CASSWWTSGGSETQYF
TGTGCCAGCAGTTGGTGGACTAGCGGGGGATCAGAGACCCAGTACTTC
>TRBJ1-6|.|TRBV4-3|.
CASSQDLVSSYNSPLHF
TGCGCCAGCAGCCAAGATCTAGTGAGCTCCTATAATTCACCCCTCCACTTT
>TRBJ1-2|TRBD1|TRBV10-1|.
CASSPVRRGHYGYTF
TGCGCCAGCAGCCCCGTGAGGAGGGGGCATTATGGCTACACCTTC
>TRBJ2-1|.|TRBV11-3|.
CASSPGEGGARHEQFF
TGTGCCAGCAGCCCCGGGGAGGGGGGCGCCCGCCATGAGCAGTTCTTC
>TRBJ1-2|.|TRBV5-1|.
CASRDWEDYGYTF
TGCGCCAGCCGGGACTGGGAGGACTATGGCTACACCTTC
>TRBJ2-3|TRBD2|TRBV6-2/TRBV6-3|.
CASSYPPLAGPYDTQYF
TGTGCCAGCAGTTACCCCCCCCTAGCGGGCCCATATGATACGCAGTATTTT
>TRBJ2-2|.|TRBV30|.
CAWSVQAGELFF
TGTGCCTGGAGTGTGCAGGCCGGGGAGCTGTTTTTT
>TRBJ2-5|.|TRBV20-1|.
CSASPPRVSQETQYF
TGCAGTGCTAGTCCCCCCCGGGTCAGCCAAGAGACCCAGTACTTC
>TRBJ2-3|TRBD1|TRBV5-1|.
CASSPRTGSGDTQYF
TGCGCCAGCAGCCCCCGGACAGGGAGCGGGGATACGCAGTATTTT
>TRBJ2-7|.|TRBV6-2/TRBV6-3|.
CASSESGEQYF
TGTGCCAGCAGTGAGTCGGGGGAGCAGTACTTC
>TRBJ1-2|.|TRBV28|.
CASSFLRQDMFYGYTF
TGTGCCAGCAGTTTTTTGAGACAGGATATGTTCTATGGCTACACCTTC
>TRBJ2-2|.|TRBV5-1|.
CASSPSGIKAGELFF
TGCGCCAGCAGCCCCTCCGGGATAAAGGCCGGGGAGCTGTTTTTT
>TRBJ2-7|TRBD1|TRBV7-8|.
CASSISGGYYEQYF
TGTGCCAGCAGCATCTCAGGGGGCTACTACGAGCAGTACTTC
>TRBJ2-1|TRBD1|TRBV7-9|.
CASSLIQGADNEQFF
TGTGCCAGCAGTCTAATACAGGGGGCGGACAATGAGCAGTTCTTC
>TRBJ1-6|.|TRBV11-1|.
CASSSPRAGRDSPLHF
TGTGCCAGCAGCTCCCCGAGGGCAGGACGAGATTCACCCCTCCACTTT
>TRBJ2-7|TRBD1|TRBV6-1|.
CASSEGGQGDLGSYEQYF
TGTGCCAGCAGTGAAGGGGGACAGGGTGACTTGGGGTCCTACGAGCAGTACTTC
>TRBJ2-1|.|TRBV6-2/TRBV6-3|.
CASSYSRPGLDSNEQFF
TGTGCCAGCAGTTACTCGAGGCCAGGGCTAGATTCCAATGAGCAGTTCTTC
>TRBJ1-3|.|TRBV9|.
CASSVTVETGNTIYF
TGTGCCAGCAGCGTGACAGTAGAGACTGGAAACACCATATATTTT
>TRBJ1-5|.|TRBV4-3|once
CASSQEWQNNQPQHF
TGCGCCAGCAGCCAAGAATGGCAGAACAATCAGCCCCAGCATTTT
>TRBJ1-1|.|TRBV13|.
CASSLLGGTEAFF
TGTGCCAGCAGCTTACTGGGGGGGACTGAAGCTTTCTTT
>TRBJ2-7|TRBD2|TRBV6-2/TRBV6-3|few
CASSYSGGSSYEQYF
TGTGCCAGCAGTTACTCCGGCGGGAGCTCCTACGAGCAGTACTTC
>TRBJ1-5|.|TRBV15|.
CATSRDFGRDQPQHF
TGTGCCACCAGCAGAGATTTTGGGAGGGATCAGCCCCAGCATTTT
>TRBJ2-1|.|TRBV19|.
CASSPGTFYNEQFF
TGTGCCTCCTCCCCCGGGACTTTCTACAATGAGCAGTTCTTC
>TRBJ2-5|TRBD1|TRBV11-3|.
CASSLVAAGGRETQYF
TGTGCCAGCAGCTTAGTAGCGGCAGGGGGCAGGGAGACCCAGTACTTC
>TRBJ2-1|.|TRBV24-1|.
CATTTGDEQFF
TGTGCCACCACCACGGGTGATGAGCAGTTCTTC
>TRBJ2-3|.|TRBV2|.
CASSGVNRPTDTQYF
TGTGCCAGCAGTGGGGTAAACAGACCCACAGATACGCAGTATTTT
>TRBJ2-1|TRBD2|TRBV7-2|.
CASSVTSGSSYNEQFF
TGTGCCAGCAGCGTAACTAGCGGCAGCTCCTACAATGAGCAGTTCTTC
>TRBJ2-7|.|TRBV21-1|once
CASSKGLAEDYEQYF
TGTGCCAGCAGCAAAGGACTAGCGGAAGACTACGAGCAGTACTTC
>TRBJ2-7|TRBD2|TRBV19|.
CASRAGAYEQYF
TGTGCCAGTAGAGCGGGAGCCTACGAGCAGTACTTC
>TRBJ1-1|TRBD1|TRBV7-9|.
CASSDGTVNTEAFF
TGTGCCAGCAGCGACGGGACAGTGAACACTGAAGCTTTCTTT
>TRBJ2-5|TRBD2|TRBV10-2|.
CASSRRAGIAETQYF
TGCGCCAGCAGCCGAAGAGCGGGAATCGCAGAGACCCAGTACTTC
>TRBJ1-2|.|TRBV30|.
CAWSEGVSWSGYTF
TGTGCCTGGAGTGAAGGGGTGAGCTGGAGCGGCTACACCTTC
>TRBJ2-2|.|TRBV27|once
CASSFGGLINTGELFF
TGTGCCAGCAGTTTCGGGGGACTGATAAACACCGGGGAGCTGTTTTTT
>TRBJ2-7|.|TRBV30|.
CAWSVNSREQYF
TGTGCCTGGAGTGTGAACAGTCGGGAGCAGTACTTC
>TRBJ2-3|TRBD2|TRBV7-2|once
CASSREVARTDTQYF
TGTGCCAGCAGCCGGGAGGTTGCGCGCACAGATACGCAGTATTTT
>TRBJ2-7|TRBD1|TRBV6-6|.
CASSAGVGGYEQYF
TGTGCCAGCAGCGCCGGGGTAGGGGGCTACGAACAGTACTTC
>TRBJ2-1|TRBD1|TRBV6-5|.
CARTGVKSREQFF
TGTGCCAGAACAGGGGTTAAGTCCCGTGAGCAGTTCTTC
>TRBJ1-1|.|TRBV5-1|.
CASSLISMNTEAFF
TGCGCCAGCAGCCTGATTTCTATGAACACTGAAGCTTTCTTT
>TRBJ1-2|TRBD1|TRBV6-5|.
CASKGGVLVGGYTF
TGTGCCAGCAAAGGGGGCGTTTTGGTGGGTGGCTACACCTTC
>TRBJ1-2|.|TRBV28|.
CASGRGYQDGYTF
TGTGCCAGCGGAAGGGGCTACCAGGACGGCTACACCTTC
>TRBJ2-7|.|TRBV30|.
CAWGDTYEQYF
TGTGCCTGGGGAGACACCTACGAGCAGTACTTC
>TRBJ2-1|.|TRBV5-8|.
CASSSYNEQFF
TGTGCCAGCAGCTCTTACAATGAGCAGTTCTTC
>TRBJ2-5|TRBD2|TRBV7-2|once
CASSLTISGVGETQYF
TGTGCCAGCAGCCTCACCATCAGCGGGGTAGGGGAGACCCAGTACTTC
>TRBJ1-5|TRBD1|TRBV5-6|.
CASSLGPGQASQPQHF
TGTGCCAGCAGCTTGGGACCGGGACAGGCGAGTCAGCCCCAGCATTTT
>TRBJ2-2|TRBD2|TRBV2|.
CASTREDSTGELFF
TGTGCCAGTACTCGGGAGGATAGCACCGGGGAGCTGTTTTTT
>TRBJ2-1|TRBD2|TRBV7-2|few
CASSSTSGNEQFF
TGTGCCAGCAGCTCCACTAGCGGCAATGAGCAGTTCTTC
>TRBJ1-4|.|TRBV14|few
CASSQLRAGEKLFF
TGTGCCAGCAGCCAACTCAGGGCAGGCGAAAAACTGTTTTTT
>TRBJ2-2|.|TRBV25-1|.
CASTLNTGELFF
TGTGCCAGCACCTTGAACACCGGGGAGCTGTTTTTT
>TRBJ1-2|TRBD1|TRBV10-2|.
CASTRDRANYGYTF
TGCGCCAGCACCCGGGACAGAGCTAACTATGGCTACACCTTC